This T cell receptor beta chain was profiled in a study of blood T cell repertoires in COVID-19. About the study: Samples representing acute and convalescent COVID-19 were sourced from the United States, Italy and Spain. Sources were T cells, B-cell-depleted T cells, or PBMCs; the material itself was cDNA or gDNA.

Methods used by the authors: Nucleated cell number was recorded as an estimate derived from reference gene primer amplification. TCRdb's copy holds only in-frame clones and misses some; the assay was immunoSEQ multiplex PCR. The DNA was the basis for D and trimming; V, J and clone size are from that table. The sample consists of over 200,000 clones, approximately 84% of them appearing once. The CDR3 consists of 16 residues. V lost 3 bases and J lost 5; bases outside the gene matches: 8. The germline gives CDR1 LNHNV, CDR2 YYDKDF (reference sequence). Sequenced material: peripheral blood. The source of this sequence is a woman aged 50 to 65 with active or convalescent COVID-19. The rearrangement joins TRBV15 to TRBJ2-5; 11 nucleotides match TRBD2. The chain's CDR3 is CATSRGSGGAVETQYF. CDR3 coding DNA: TGTGCCACCAGCAGGGGTAGCGGGGGGGCCGTCGAGACCCAGTACTTC.